These T cell receptor beta chains were read from a single sample in a study of shared clonotypes between healthy human individuals. Sequencing used immunoSEQ multiplex PCR; TCRdb keeps in-frame clones, though not all of them. The data show about 1.1 million clones, with about 80% seen just once and approximately 0.56% held by the top ten. Sequences were obtained from memory CD4+ T cells from PBMCs. These TCRs come from a man between 18 and 29 years old in good health. Some clones in this sample may be carry-over from other donors' samples. The CDR3 runs from the conserved cysteine through the conserved F or W. The D gene is left open where the match is weak. Size tells how often a clone was seen (once, few, many) or the class of an expanded clone, and some rows leave it out.

>NA|TRBJ1-1|TRBV5-1|NA
TGCGCCAGCAGCGTCGGGACCGGTCTAGGGACTGAAGCTTTCTTT
CASSVGTGLGTEAFF
>NA|TRBJ2-1|TRBV11-2|NA
TGTGCCAGCAACCGCGGGGGGTGGAGGGACAGGGAAATTAATGAGCAGTTCTTC
CASNRGGWRDREINEQFF
>TRBD1|TRBJ1-2|TRBV5-1|NA
TGCGCCAGCAGCTCGGCACCCAGGGGGTATGGCTACACCTTC
CASSSAPRGYGYTF
>TRBD2|TRBJ2-3|TRBV7-2|once
TGTGCCAGCAGCTTAGGTCCTAGCGGGAGACGGGATACGCAGTATTTT
CASSLGPSGRRDTQYF
>TRBD2|TRBJ2-6|TRBV28|NA
TGTGCCAGCAGTTCCTTCGGACTAGCGGAAAGCTCTGGGGCCAACGTCCTGACTTTC
CASSSFGLAESSGANVLTF
>TRBD1|TRBJ1-3|TRBV9|NA
TGTGCCAGCAGCTTTGGGACAGGGGGTAGGCAAACCATATATTTT
CASSFGTGGRQTIYF
>NA|TRBJ2-1|TRBV20-1|many
TGCAGTGCTAAGGACAATGAGCAGTTCTTC
CSAKDNEQFF
>TRBD2|TRBJ2-1|TRBV27|NA
TGTGCCAGCAGTTTGGAAACTAGCGGGACGGACGAGCAGTTCTTC
CASSLETSGTDEQFF
>NA|TRBJ2-1|TRBV5-1|NA
TGCGCCAGCAGCTTGGAGGGGACAGAGCAGTTCTTC
CASSLEGTEQFF
>TRBD2|TRBJ2-2|TRBV7-2|NA
TGTGCCAGCAGGTCCGGACTAGCTGGCACCGGGGAGCTGTTTTTT
CASRSGLAGTGELFF
>TRBD1|TRBJ2-5|TRBV15|NA
TGTGCCACCAGCAGAGAAGGGGACAGAAAGAGGGAGACCCAGTACTTC
CATSREGDRKRETQYF